This T cell receptor (beta chain) was retrieved from a study of T cell responses to AZD1222 COVID-19 vaccine. General observations from the study: Spike-specific TCR repertoires showed rising breadth and depth after two AZD1222 doses. At baseline, seropositivity was found in only a handful of AZD1222 recipients. Researchers report vaccine-associated CD4 TCRs spanning spike, with dominance at 160-218 and 743-854.

This table comes from immunoSEQ multiplex PCR, and its TCRdb copy is limited to in-frame clones, with some not included. The sample yields about 110,000 clones, around 82% seen once. For this clone: Its target is not known.

This material consisted of peripheral blood, taken on day 0 of AZD1222 vaccination. This TCR derives from an adult in good health.

CDR3 protein: CASLILRTTNEKLFF. The CDR3, as DNA: TGCGCCAGCTTGATCCTTCGGACGACTAATGAAAAACTGTTTTTT. V is TRBV23-1 and J is TRBJ1-4; D unresolved. TRBV23-1 is an ORF; its function is uncertain. V lost 8 bases, J lost 2 bases, and 15 bases lay in between. The CDR3 has 15 residues.